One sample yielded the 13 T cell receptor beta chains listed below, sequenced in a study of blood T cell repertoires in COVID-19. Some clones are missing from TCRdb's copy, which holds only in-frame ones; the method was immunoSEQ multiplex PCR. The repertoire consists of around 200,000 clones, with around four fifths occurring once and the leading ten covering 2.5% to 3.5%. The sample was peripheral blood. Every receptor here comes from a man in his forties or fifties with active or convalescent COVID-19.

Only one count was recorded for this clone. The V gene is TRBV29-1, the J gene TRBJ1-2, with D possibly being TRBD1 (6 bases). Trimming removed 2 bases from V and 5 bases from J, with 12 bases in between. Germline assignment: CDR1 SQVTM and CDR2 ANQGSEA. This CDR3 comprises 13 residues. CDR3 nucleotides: TGCAGCGTTGAACTGGACAGCTTATATGGCTACACCTTC. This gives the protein CSVELDSLYGYTF.

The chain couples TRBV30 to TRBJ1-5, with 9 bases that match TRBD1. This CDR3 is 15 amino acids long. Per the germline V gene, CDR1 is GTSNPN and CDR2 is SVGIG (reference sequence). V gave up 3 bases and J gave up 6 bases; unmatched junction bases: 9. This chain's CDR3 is CAWSARTGVFQPQHF. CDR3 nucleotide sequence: TGTGCCTGGAGCGCCCGGACAGGGGTATTTCAGCCCCAGCATTTT.

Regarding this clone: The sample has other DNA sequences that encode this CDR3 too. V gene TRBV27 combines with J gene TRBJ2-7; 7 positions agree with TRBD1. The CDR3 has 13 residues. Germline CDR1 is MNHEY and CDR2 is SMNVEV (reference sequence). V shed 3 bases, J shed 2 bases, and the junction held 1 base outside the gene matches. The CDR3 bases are TGTGCCAGCAGTTTTACAGGGGCCTACGAGCAGTACTTC. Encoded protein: CASSFTGAYEQYF.

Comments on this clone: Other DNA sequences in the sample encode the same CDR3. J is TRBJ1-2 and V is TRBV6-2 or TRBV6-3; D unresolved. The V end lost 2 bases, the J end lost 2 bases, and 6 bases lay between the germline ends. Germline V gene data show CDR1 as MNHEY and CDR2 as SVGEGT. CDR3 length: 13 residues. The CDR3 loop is CASSYPGNYGYTF. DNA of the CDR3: TGTGCCAGCAGTTACCCAGGAAACTATGGCTACACCTTC.

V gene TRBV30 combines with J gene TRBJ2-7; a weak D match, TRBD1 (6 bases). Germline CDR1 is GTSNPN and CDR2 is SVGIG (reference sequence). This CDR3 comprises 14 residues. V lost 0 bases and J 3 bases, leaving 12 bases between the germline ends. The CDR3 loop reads CAWSVTGLGYEQYF. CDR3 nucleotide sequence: TGTGCCTGGAGTGTCACAGGGTTAGGCTACGAGCAGTACTTC.

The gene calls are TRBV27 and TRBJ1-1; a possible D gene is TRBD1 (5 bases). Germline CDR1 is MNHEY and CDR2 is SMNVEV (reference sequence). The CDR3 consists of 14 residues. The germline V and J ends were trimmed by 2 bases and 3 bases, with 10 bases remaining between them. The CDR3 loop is CASSLPGVDTEAFF. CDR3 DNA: TGTGCCAGCAGTTTACCGGGGGTTGACACTGAAGCTTTCTTT.

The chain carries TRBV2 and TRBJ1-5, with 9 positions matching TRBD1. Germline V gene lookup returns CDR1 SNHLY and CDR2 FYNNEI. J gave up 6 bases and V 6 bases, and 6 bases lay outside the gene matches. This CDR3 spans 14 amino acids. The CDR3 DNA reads TGTGCCAGCAGGGACAGGGGTCCTAGTCAGCCCCAGCATTTT. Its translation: CASRDRGPSQPQHF. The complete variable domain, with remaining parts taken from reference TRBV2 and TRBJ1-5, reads EPEVTQTPSHQVTQMGQEVILRCVPISNHLYFYWYRQILGQKVEFLVSFYNNEISEKSEIFDDQFSVERPDGSNFTLKIRSTKLEDSAMYFCASRDRGPSQPQHFGDGTRLSIL.

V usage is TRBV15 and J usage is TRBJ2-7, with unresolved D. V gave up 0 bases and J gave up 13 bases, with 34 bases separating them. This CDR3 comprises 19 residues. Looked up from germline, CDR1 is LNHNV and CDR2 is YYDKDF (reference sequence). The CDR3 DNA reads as TGTGCCACCAGCAGAGATCTTTTAGGAGCCTCTCTGCATCCATTTCCGCGATACTTC. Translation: CATSRDLLGASLHPFPRYF.

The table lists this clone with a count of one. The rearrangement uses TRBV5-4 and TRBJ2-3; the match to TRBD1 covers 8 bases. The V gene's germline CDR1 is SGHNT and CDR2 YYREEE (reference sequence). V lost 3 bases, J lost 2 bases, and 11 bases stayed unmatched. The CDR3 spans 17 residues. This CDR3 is CASSWGVGDRNTDTQYF. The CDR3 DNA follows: TGTGCCAGCAGCTGGGGGGTTGGGGACAGGAACACAGATACGCAGTATTTT. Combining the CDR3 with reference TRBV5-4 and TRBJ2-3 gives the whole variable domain ETGVTQSPTHLIKTRGQQVTLRCSSQSGHNTVSWYQQALGQGPQFIFQYYREEENGRGNFPPRFSGLQFPNYSSELNVNALELDDSALYLCASSWGVGDRNTDTQYFGPGTRLTVL.

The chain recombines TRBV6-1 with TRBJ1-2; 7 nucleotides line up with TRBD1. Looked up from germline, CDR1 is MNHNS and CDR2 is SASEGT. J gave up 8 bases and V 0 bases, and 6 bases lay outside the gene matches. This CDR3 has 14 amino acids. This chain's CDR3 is CASSEAGRGGGYTF. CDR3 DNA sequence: TGTGCCAGCAGTGAAGCGGGGCGAGGGGGCGGCTACACCTTC.

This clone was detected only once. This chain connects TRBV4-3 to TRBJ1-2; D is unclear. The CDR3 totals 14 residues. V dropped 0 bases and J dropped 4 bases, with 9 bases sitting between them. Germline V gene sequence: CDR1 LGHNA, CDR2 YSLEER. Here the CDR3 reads CASSQDPGTYGYTF. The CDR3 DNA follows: TGCGCCAGCAGCCAAGACCCGGGAACCTATGGCTACACCTTC.

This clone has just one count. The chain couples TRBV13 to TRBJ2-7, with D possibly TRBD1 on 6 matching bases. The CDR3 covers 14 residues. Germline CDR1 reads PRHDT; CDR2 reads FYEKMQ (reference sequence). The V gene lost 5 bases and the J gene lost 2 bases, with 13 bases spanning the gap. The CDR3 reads CASSPRTETYEQYF. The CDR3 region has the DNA TGTGCCAGCAGCCCCAGGACAGAGACCTACGAGCAGTACTTC.

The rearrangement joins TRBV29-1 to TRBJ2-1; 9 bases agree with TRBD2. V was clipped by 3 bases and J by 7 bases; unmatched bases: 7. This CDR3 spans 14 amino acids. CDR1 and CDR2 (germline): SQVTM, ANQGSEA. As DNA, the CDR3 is TGCAGCGTTGACTGGCGGGAGGGCCCTAATGAGCAGTTCTTC. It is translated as CSVDWREGPNEQFF.